These 5 T cell receptor beta chains came from one sample sequenced in a study of Graves' ophthalmopathy and Graves' hyperthyroidism. Amplification of the TCR beta CDR3 regions used RNA transcripts (as template). A first-round RT-PCR used HTBI primers, followed by a second-round multiplex PCR. TCRdb processed the multiplex PCR reads anew with MiXCR; each CDR3 protein has one entry. The sample records about 400,000 distinct CDR3 sequences, around 16% being singletons. Material for sequencing was peripheral blood. The receptors were sampled from a woman under 30 with Graves' ophthalmopathy.

Many counts were recorded for this clonotype. The V call is TRBV14, the J call TRBJ1-1; no reliable D call. V lost 4 bases, J lost 4 bases, and 13 bases lay in between. The CDR3 length is 14 residues. Germline CDR1 is SGHDN and CDR2 is FVKESK. The CDR3 region is CASSRLYQSTEAFF. The CDR3 nucleotides are TGTGCCAGCAGCCGTCTATACCAGTCCACTGAAGCTTTCTTT.

The genes are TRBV27 and TRBJ2-2, with TRBD2 matching over 9 bases. This CDR3 comprises 14 residues. The germline V gene encodes CDR1 MNHEY and CDR2 SMNVEV (reference sequence). The trim removed 3 bases at V and 8 bases at J, leaving 4 bases unmatched. The CDR3 DNA reads TGTGCCAGCAGTTTTGGCGGGAGGGGTGGGGAGCTGTTTTTT. Its translation: CASSFGGRGGELFF.

In its sample, this clonotype was seen a few times. The J gene is TRBJ1-1, the V gene TRBV18; possible D gene TRBD1, 6 bases. Germline values: CDR1 KGHSH, CDR2 LQKENI. V was clipped by 3 bases and J by 3 bases, with 8 bases between them. This CDR3 has 13 amino acids. CDR3 sequence (DNA): TGTGCCAGCTCACCTAACAGGGACACTGAAGCTTTCTTT. Translation: CASSPNRDTEAFF.

This clonotype was detected ten times or more. The chain links TRBV20-1 to TRBJ1-6, with D uncertain. Trimming stripped 2 bases from V and 2 bases from J, with 10 bases between. Germline CDR1 DFQATT, CDR2 SNEGSKA (reference sequence). CDR3 length: 15 amino acids. CDR3 in DNA: TGCAGTGCTAGACGCGACGGGGCCTATAATTCACCCCTCCACTTT. Its protein product is CSARRDGAYNSPLHF.

The count of this clonotype is one. This chain joins TRBV19 and TRBJ1-1, with 9 bases identical to TRBD1. Germline trimming cut 7 bases from V and 0 bases from J; bases unmatched to any gene: 12. The V gene's germline CDR1 is LNHDA and CDR2 SQIVND (reference sequence). The CDR3 is 17 residues long. The CDR3 loop reads CASNSHHRGRMNTEAFF. CDR3 nucleotides: TGTGCCAGTAACTCCCACCACAGGGGGCGAATGAACACTGAAGCTTTCTTT.